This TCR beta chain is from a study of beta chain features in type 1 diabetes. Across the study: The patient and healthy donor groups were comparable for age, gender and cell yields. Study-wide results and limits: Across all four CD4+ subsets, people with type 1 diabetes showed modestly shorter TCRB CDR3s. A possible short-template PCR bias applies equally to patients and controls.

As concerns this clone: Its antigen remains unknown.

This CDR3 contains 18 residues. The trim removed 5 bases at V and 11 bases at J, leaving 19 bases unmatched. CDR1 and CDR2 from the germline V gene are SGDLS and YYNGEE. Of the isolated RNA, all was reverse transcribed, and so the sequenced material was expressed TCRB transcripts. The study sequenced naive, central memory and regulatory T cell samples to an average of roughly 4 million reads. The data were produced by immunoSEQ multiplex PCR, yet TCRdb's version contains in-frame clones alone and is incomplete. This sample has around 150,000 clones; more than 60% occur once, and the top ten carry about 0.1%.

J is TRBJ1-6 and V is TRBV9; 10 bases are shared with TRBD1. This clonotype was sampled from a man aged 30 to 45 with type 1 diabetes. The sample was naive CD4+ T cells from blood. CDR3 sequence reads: CASSPGTGVFRPGPPLHF. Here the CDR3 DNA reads TGTGCCAGCAGTCCCGGGACAGGGGTGTTCAGGCCTGGGCCACCCCTCCACTTT.